The sample holds many counts of the clone carrying this T cell receptor (beta chain). Its matching antigen is unknown. Researchers barred patients who had uncontrolled infection, other autoimmune disease, pregnancy or lactation. Amplification of TCR beta CDR3 regions used RNA as the template. Initially, a first-round RT-PCR of the TCR CDR3 employed the HTBI primer set. TCRdb re-called the multiplex PCR reads through MiXCR, storing one row per CDR3 protein. Seen here are 350,000 to 400,000 distinct CDR3 sequences, under 20% observed once, and the top ten hold over 35%. This record belongs to a study of T cells in Graves' hyperthyroidism and ophthalmopathy. Findings and limits, study-wide: A model using 13 V-J features told ophthalmopathy apart from stable hyperthyroidism.

The sequence came from a man between 18 and 29 years old with Graves' ophthalmopathy. The sequenced sample consisted of blood.

The CDR3 loop is CASSQDLLAGTTGELFF. CDR3 in DNA: TGTGCCAGCAGCCAAGATCTCCTAGCTGGCACAACCGGGGAGCTGTTTTTT. This chain uses TRBV3-1 with TRBJ2-2; D possibly corresponds to TRBD2 (5 bases). The CDR3 is 17 residues long. V gave up 0 bases and J gave up 5 bases, with 16 bases separating them. CDR1 is LGHDT, CDR2 YNNKEL, per germline (reference sequence). The full variable domain, its missing parts supplied by reference TRBV3-1 and TRBJ2-2, is DTAVSQTPKYLVTQMGNDKSIKCEQNLGHDTMYWYKQDSKKFLKIMFSYNNKELIINETVPNRFSPKSPDKAHLNLHINSLELGDSAVYFCASSQDLLAGTTGELFFGEGSRLTVL.